Following are 16 T cell receptor beta chains from one sample sequenced in a study of T cell responses to AZD1222 COVID-19 vaccine. The method was immunoSEQ multiplex PCR; TCRdb's version includes in-frame clones alone and lacks a portion of them. The sample has over 85,000 clones, just under 95% seen once; the top ten hold approximately 8%. The material sequenced was peripheral blood, taken on day 0 of AZD1222 vaccination. These receptor sequences come from an adult in good health.

The chain is built from TRBV3-1 (or the pseudogene TRBV3-2) and TRBJ1-2, with unresolved D. Germline V CDR1 and CDR2: LGHDT, YNNKEL (reference sequence). Trimming shortened V by 2 bases and J by 8 bases, and 9 bases separated the two germline ends. CDR3 length equals 12 residues. CDR3 sequence (DNA): TGTGCCAGCAGCCAACGGAAGGTCGGCTACACCTTC. It yields the protein CASSQRKVGYTF.

The chain employs TRBV14 and TRBJ1-2; TRBD1 matches 7 bases. The germline V gene has CDR1 SGHDN and CDR2 FVKESK. V shed 1 base and J 3 bases; nucleotides not matched to a gene: 8. The length of the CDR3 is 16 residues. This CDR3 reads CASSQGIRGGDYGYTF. In DNA form, the CDR3 reads TGTGCCAGCAGCCAAGGTATTAGAGGGGGCGACTATGGCTACACCTTC.

This clone was seen a single time. The chain recombines TRBV6-5 with TRBJ1-1, with D unclear. CDR1 is MNHEY, CDR2 SVGAGI, per germline. The CDR3 spans 12 residues. Between the trimmed V and J ends, which lost 6 bases and 6 bases, there was a span of 11 bases. CDR3 DNA sequence: TGTGCCAGCAGCAAAGATGGGGCTGAAGCTTTCTTT. Its protein product is CASSKDGAEAFF.

This clone was picked up a small number of times. V and J are TRBV19 and TRBJ1-5; D is unresolved. This CDR3 contains 14 residues. Deletions cut 11 bases from V and 0 bases from J, with 14 bases between. Germline CDR1 LNHDA, CDR2 SQIVND (reference sequence). CDR3 coding DNA: TGTGCCGTCTCCCCCCGGGGTAGCAATCAGCCCCAGCATTTT. The encoded protein is CAVSPRGSNQPQHF.

The rearrangement joins TRBV27 to TRBJ1-1; 7 nucleotides agree with TRBD1. The germline CDR1 and CDR2 sequences are MNHEY and SMNVEV (reference sequence). The trim removed 6 bases at V and 1 base at J, leaving 2 bases unmatched. This CDR3 spans 13 amino acids. Here the CDR3 DNA reads TGTGCCAGCAGAGACAGGGAGAACACTGAAGCTTTCTTT. It codes for CASRDRENTEAFF.

This CDR3 is CASTRSLNTEAFF. The CDR3 DNA follows: TGTGCCAGCACCAGGTCCCTGAACACTGAAGCTTTCTTT. The chain is built from TRBV6-5 and TRBJ1-1; the D is unclear. The CDR3 has 13 residues. Trimming took off 7 bases at V and 0 bases at J, with 9 bases between the two ends. Germline V CDR1 and CDR2: MNHEY, SVGAGI.

CDR3 sequence reads: CASSFSGQGGFRTQYF. CDR3 sequence (DNA): TGTGCCAGCAGCTTTTCGGGACAGGGGGGTTTCAGGACCCAGTACTTC. This rearrangement joins TRBV5-6 to TRBJ2-5, with 11 bases that match TRBD1. V shed 2 bases, J shed 7 bases, and the junction held 10 bases outside the gene matches. CDR1 and CDR2 from the germline V gene are SGHDT and YYEEEE. This CDR3 is built from 16 residues. Combining the CDR3 with reference TRBV5-6 and TRBJ2-5 gives the whole variable domain DAGVTQSPTHLIKTRGQQVTLRCSPKSGHDTVSWYQQALGQGPQFIFQYYEEEERQRGNFPDRFSGHQFPNYSSELNVNALLLGDSALYLCASSFSGQGGFRTQYFGPGTRLLVL.

As for this clone: This sample includes further DNA sequences coding for the same CDR3. The J gene is TRBJ1-1, the V gene TRBV5-1, with a tentative D call TRBD1 (5 bases). CDR3 length: 13 amino acids. Trimming cost V 1 base and J 1 base, with 5 bases left between them. Germline CDR1 is SGHRS and CDR2 is YFSETQ. Written as DNA, the CDR3 is TGCGCCAGCAGCTTGCAGGGGAACACTGAAGCTTTCTTT. Protein sequence: CASSLQGNTEAFF.

This clone was recorded once. This chain uses TRBV15 with TRBJ2-3; 12 nucleotides line up with TRBD2. The CDR3 length is 17 residues. Germline assignment: CDR1 LNHNV and CDR2 YYDKDF (reference sequence). The ends lost 0 bases at V and 5 bases at J; junction bases unmatched: 6. The DNA of the CDR3 is TGTGCCACCAGCAGAGATCGACTAGCGGGGGCTAAAGATACGCAGTATTTT. As protein: CATSRDRLAGAKDTQYF.

This chain joins TRBV14 and TRBJ1-6; D is unclear. CDR1 SGHDN and CDR2 FVKESK come from the germline V gene. The CDR3 extends over 17 amino acids. V was cut by 5 bases and J by 5 bases, with 19 bases left in between. CDR3 nucleotide sequence: TGTGCCAGCAGCTCGCGTGGAGGATCCAGGAATAATTCACCCCTCCACTTT. Protein sequence: CASSSRGGSRNNSPLHF.

The V and J genes are TRBV28 and TRBJ1-2, with a weak D call TRBD1 (5 bases). Trimming took off 9 bases at V and 0 bases at J, with 14 bases between the two ends. The CDR3 sequence is 14 residues long. Germline V CDR1 and CDR2: MDHEN, SYDVKM. The CDR3 region is CASTGGNSNYGYTF. The CDR3 bases are TGTGCCAGTACGGGGGGGAATTCTAACTATGGCTACACCTTC.

The CDR3 protein is CASSQGGAFGNTIYF. The CDR3 coding sequence is TGTGCCAGCAGTCAAGGGGGGGCTTTTGGAAACACCATATATTTT. The J gene is TRBJ1-3, the V gene TRBV2; a weak D match, TRBD1 (6 bases). CDR3 length: 15 residues. CDR1 and CDR2 (germline): SNHLY, FYNNEI. Deletions cut 5 bases from V and 3 bases from J, with 14 bases between.

V is TRBV2 and J is TRBJ1-1; D remains ambiguous. V was shortened by 5 bases and J by 4 bases, with 2 bases between the two germline ends. CDR1 and CDR2 from the germline V gene are SNHLY and FYNNEI. The CDR3 loop spans 10 amino acids. The CDR3 DNA is TGTGCCAGCAGTACCACTGAAGCTTTCTTT. It specifies CASSTTEAFF.

In this sample, this clone turned up once. The chain joins TRBV4-1 to TRBJ1-5, with a tentative D call TRBD1 (6 bases). Germline loops: CDR1 MGHRA, CDR2 YSYEKL. The length of the CDR3 is 17 residues. V dropped 1 base and J dropped 7 bases, with 20 bases sitting between them. The CDR3 coding sequence is TGCGCCAGCAGCCAAGTACAGGCCCAAGGGGGTAGGCAGCCCCAGCATTTT. This codes for CASSQVQAQGGRQPQHF.

The gene calls are TRBV28 and TRBJ1-3; no definite D call. The length of the CDR3 is 14 residues. The germline gives CDR1 MDHEN, CDR2 SYDVKM. Between the trimmed V and J ends, which lost 4 bases and 0 bases, there was a span of 7 bases. The DNA for the CDR3 is TGTGCCAGCAGTTCGCCGGGCTCTGGAAACACCATATATTTT. Its translation is CASSSPGSGNTIYF.

The rearrangement joins TRBV3-1 (or the pseudogene TRBV3-2) to TRBJ1-4; a possible D gene is TRBD1 (6 bases). This CDR3 is built from 17 residues. Between the trimmed V and J ends, which lost 1 base and 8 bases, there was a span of 20 bases. Germline-derived CDR1 and CDR2 are LGHDT and YNNKEL (reference sequence). The CDR3 nucleotides read TGTGCCAGCAGCCAAGTTTTAGCCGGGGGGGCTGGGGAAAAACTGTTTTTT. Translated: CASSQVLAGGAGEKLFF.